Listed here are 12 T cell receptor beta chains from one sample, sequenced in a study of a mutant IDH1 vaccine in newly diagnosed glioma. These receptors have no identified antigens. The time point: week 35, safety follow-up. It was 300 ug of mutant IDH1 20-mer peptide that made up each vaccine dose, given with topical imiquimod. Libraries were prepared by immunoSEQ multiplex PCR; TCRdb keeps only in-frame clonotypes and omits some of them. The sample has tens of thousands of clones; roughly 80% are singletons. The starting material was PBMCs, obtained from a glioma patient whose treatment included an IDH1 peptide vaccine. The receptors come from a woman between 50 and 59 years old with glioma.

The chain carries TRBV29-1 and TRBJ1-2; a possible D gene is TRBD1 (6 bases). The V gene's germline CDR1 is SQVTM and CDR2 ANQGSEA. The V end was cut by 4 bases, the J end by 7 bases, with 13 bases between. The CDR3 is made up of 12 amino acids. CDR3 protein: CSVGGAGAGYTF. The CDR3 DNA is TGCAGCGTTGGGGGGGCCGGGGCTGGCTACACCTTC.

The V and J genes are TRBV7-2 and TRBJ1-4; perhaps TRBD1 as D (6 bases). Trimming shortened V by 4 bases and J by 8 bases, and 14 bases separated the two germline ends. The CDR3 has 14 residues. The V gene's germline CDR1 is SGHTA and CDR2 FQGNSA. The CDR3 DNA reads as TGTGCCAGCAGCTCACAGGGCGCGGGGGAAAAACTGTTTTTT. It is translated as CASSSQGAGEKLFF. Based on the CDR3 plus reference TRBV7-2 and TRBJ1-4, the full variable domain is GAGVSQSPSNKVTEKGKDVELRCDPISGHTALYWYRQSLGQGLEFLIYFQGNSAPDKSGLPSDRFSAERTGGSVSTLTIQRTQQEDSAVYLCASSSQGAGEKLFFGSGTQLSVL.

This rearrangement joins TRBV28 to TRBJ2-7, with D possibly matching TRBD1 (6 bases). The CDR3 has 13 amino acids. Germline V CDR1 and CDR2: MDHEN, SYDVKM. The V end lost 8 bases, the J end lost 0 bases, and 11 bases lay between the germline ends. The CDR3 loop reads CASLDRSSYEQYF. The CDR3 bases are TGTGCCAGCCTTGACAGGAGCTCCTACGAGCAGTACTTC.

The CDR3 nucleotides are TGTGCCAGTAGTATAGGGGCCCCAGTGAGTTTTGGGCCCCAGCATTTT. Its translation: CASSIGAPVSFGPQHF. The gene calls are TRBV19 and TRBJ1-5; the D is unclear. V lost 1 base to trimming and J lost 9 bases, with 19 bases between them. The V gene's germline CDR1 is LNHDA and CDR2 SQIVND (reference sequence). This CDR3 contains 16 residues.

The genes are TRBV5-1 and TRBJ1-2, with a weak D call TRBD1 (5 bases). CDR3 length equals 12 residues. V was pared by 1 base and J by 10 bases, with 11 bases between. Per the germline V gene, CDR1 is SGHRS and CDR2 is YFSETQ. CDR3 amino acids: CASSLQAGDYTF. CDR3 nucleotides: TGCGCCAGCAGCTTGCAGGCGGGGGACTACACCTTC.

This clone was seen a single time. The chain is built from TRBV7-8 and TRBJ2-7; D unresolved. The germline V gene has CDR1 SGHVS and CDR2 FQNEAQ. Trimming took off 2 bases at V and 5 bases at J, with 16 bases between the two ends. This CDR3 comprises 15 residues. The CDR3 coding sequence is TGTGCCAGCAGCTTAATCGGCGCCACCCCGAACGAGCAGTACTTC. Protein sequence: CASSLIGATPNEQYF.

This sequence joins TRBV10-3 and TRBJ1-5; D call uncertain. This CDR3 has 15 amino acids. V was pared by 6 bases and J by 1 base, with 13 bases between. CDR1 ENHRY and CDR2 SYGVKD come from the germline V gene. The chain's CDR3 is CAISDDLGSNQPQHF. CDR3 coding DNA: TGTGCCATCAGCGACGATCTGGGGAGCAATCAGCCCCAGCATTTT.

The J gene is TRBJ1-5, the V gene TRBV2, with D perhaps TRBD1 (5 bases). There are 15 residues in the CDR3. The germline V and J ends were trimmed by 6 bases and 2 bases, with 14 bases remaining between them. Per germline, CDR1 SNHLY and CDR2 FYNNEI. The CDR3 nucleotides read TGTGCCAGCAGGCCAGTAAGGGGCCGCAATCAGCCCCAGCATTTT. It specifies CASRPVRGRNQPQHF.

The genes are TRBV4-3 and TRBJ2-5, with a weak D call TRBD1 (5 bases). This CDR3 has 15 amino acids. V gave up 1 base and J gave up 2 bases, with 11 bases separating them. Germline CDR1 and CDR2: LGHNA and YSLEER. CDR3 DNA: TGCGCCAGCAGCCAAGGACAGACCAAACAAGAGACCCAGTACTTC. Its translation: CASSQGQTKQETQYF.

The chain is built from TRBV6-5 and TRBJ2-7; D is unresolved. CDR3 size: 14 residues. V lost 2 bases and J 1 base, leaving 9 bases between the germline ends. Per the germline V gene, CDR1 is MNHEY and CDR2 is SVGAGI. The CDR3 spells CASSYEKGSYEQYF. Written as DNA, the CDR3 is TGTGCCAGCAGTTACGAAAAGGGATCCTACGAGCAGTACTTC.

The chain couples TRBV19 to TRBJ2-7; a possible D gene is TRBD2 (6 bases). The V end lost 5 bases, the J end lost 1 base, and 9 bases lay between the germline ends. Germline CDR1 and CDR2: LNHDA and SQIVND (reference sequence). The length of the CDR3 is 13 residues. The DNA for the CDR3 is TGTGCCAGTAGTGCCGGGACTTCCTACGAGCAGTACTTC. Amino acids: CASSAGTSYEQYF.

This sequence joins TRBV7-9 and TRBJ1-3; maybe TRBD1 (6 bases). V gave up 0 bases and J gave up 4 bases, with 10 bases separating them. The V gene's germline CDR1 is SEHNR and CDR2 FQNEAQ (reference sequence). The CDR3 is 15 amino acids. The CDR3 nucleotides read TGTGCCAGCAGCTTAGCCACAGGGATGGGAAACACCATATATTTT. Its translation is CASSLATGMGNTIYF. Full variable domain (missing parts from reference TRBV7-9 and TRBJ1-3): DTGVSQNPRHKITKRGQNVTFRCDPISEHNRLYWYRQTLGQGPEFLTYFQNEAQLEKSRLLSDRFSAERPKGSFSTLEIQRTEQGDSAMYLCASSLATGMGNTIYFGEGSWLTVV.